The 25 T cell receptor beta chains listed next were all sequenced from one sample in a study of blood T cell repertoires in COVID-19 (dated by TCRdb to 2020 to 2022). The protocol used for the library was the immunoSEQ multiplex PCR assay. TCRdb holds this immuneACCESS table with in-frame rearrangements only. Some clones are missing; in checked studies, unresolved V genes explain under half, and the rest has no known cause. The sample table lists some 150,000 clones, around nine tenths of them with a count of one. Over 9.5% of the sample goes to the ten largest clones. Sequencing was done on a sample of peripheral blood. The origin of the receptors is a man between 50 and 59 years old with active or convalescent COVID-19.

The chain combines TRBV6-5 with TRBJ1-5; TRBD1 aligns across 8 bases. Germline-derived CDR1 and CDR2 are MNHEY and SVGAGI. CDR3 length: 14 amino acids. V was pared by 6 bases and J by 6 bases, with 7 bases of the junction left unmatched. CDR3 protein: CASSPGQGSQPQHF. In DNA, the CDR3 is TGTGCCAGCAGCCCAGGACAGGGCAGTCAGCCCCAGCATTTT.

This clone was recorded only once. The rearrangement joins TRBV27 to TRBJ2-3; TRBD2 matches at 11 bases. Looked up from germline, CDR1 is MNHEY and CDR2 is SMNVEV (reference sequence). CDR3 length equals 17 residues. V lost 6 bases, J lost 4 bases, and 12 bases stayed unmatched. This chain's CDR3 is CASSNPRLAGGPDTQYF. CDR3 DNA: TGTGCCAGCAGCAACCCCAGGTTAGCGGGAGGGCCAGATACGCAGTATTTT.

V and J are TRBV5-1 and TRBJ2-5; 8 bases line up with TRBD2. CDR3 length: 14 amino acids. The V segment lost 3 bases and the J segment 5 bases; nucleotides outside the gene matches: 6. Germline V gene sequence: CDR1 SGHRS, CDR2 YFSETQ. CDR3 DNA sequence: TGCGCCAGCAGCTGGACTAGCACAGGGGAGACCCAGTACTTC. Residues: CASSWTSTGETQYF.

This chain uses TRBV7-8 with TRBJ2-7; D not resolved. The CDR3 sequence is 14 residues long. The V end was cut by 3 bases, the J end by 2 bases, with 11 bases between. The V gene's germline CDR1 is SGHVS and CDR2 FQNEAQ. The CDR3 sequence: CASSLGTRTYEQYF. CDR3 DNA sequence: TGTGCCAGCAGCTTGGGTACCAGGACCTACGAGCAGTACTTC.

The chain employs TRBV28 and TRBJ1-1; D perhaps matches TRBD1 (6 bases). Trimming cost V 2 bases and J 5 bases, with 12 bases left between them. This CDR3 has 14 residues. Germline CDR1 reads MDHEN; CDR2 reads SYDVKM. CDR3 sequence reads: CASSLTGLKTEAFF. CDR3 in DNA: TGTGCCAGCAGTTTAACAGGGTTAAAAACTGAAGCTTTCTTT.

This rearrangement joins TRBV27 to TRBJ2-3, with 8 positions matching TRBD2. The CDR3 contains 13 residues. J lost 2 bases, V lost 7 bases, and 2 bases had no gene match. The germline V gene encodes CDR1 MNHEY and CDR2 SMNVEV (reference sequence). In DNA form, the CDR3 reads TGTGCCAGCAAAGCGGGAGTCACAGATACGCAGTATTTT. Residues: CASKAGVTDTQYF.

The chain uses TRBV6-5 and TRBJ2-2; 7 bases agree with TRBD1. CDR1 is MNHEY and CDR2 is SVGAGI in the germline V gene. The CDR3 sequence is 14 residues long. V shed 4 bases and J 3 bases; nucleotides not matched to a gene: 2. The DNA of the CDR3 is TGTGCCAGCAGTTGGACAGGATACACCGGGGAGCTGTTTTTT. This translates into CASSWTGYTGELFF.

The V and J genes are TRBV5-1 and TRBJ1-2; no reliable D call. Trimming took off 4 bases at V and 2 bases at J, with 15 bases between the two ends. CDR3 length equals 15 residues. Germline CDR1 SGHRS, CDR2 YFSETQ. The CDR3 reads CASSPFTQTNYGYTF. The CDR3 DNA reads as TGCGCCAGCAGCCCCTTCACACAGACCAACTATGGCTACACCTTC.

This clone appeared a single time. DNA for the CDR3: TGTGCCAGCAGCTTAGAATGGAGCGGGGAGCTGTTTTTT. Its translation is CASSLEWSGELFF. The chain is built from TRBV7-2 and TRBJ2-2; D ambiguous. Germline CDR1 reads SGHTA; CDR2 reads FQGNSA. The V gene lost 1 base and the J gene lost 7 bases, with 7 bases spanning the gap. The CDR3 has 13 amino acids.

This sequence joins TRBV28 and TRBJ1-2, with 8 bases that match TRBD1. V was pared by 6 bases and J by 14 bases, with 17 bases of the junction left unmatched. Germline CDR1 and CDR2: MDHEN and SYDVKM. The CDR3 covers 14 residues. In DNA form, the CDR3 reads TGTGCCAGCAGCCTCTCCGGGACAGGCAATCCATGGACCTTC. Translation: CASSLSGTGNPWTF.

CDR3 protein: CASSSGLRGGGELFF. The DNA for the CDR3 is TGCGCCAGCAGCTCGGGACTCCGCGGGGGCGGGGAGCTGTTTTTT. The genes are TRBV5-1 and TRBJ2-2, with TRBD2 matching 7 bases. The CDR3 is 15 residues long. Looked up from germline, CDR1 is SGHRS and CDR2 is YFSETQ. V was pared by 3 bases and J by 7 bases, with 9 bases of the junction left unmatched.

The chain links TRBV18 to TRBJ1-5; TRBD1 might be the D (5 bases). Looked up from germline, CDR1 is KGHSH and CDR2 is LQKENI. The CDR3 runs 17 residues. Deletions cut 6 bases from V and 1 base from J, with 19 bases between. CDR3 sequence reads: CASSLRAKQESNQPQHF. CDR3 nucleotides: TGTGCCAGCTCCCTTCGCGCCAAACAGGAGAGCAATCAGCCCCAGCATTTT.

V is TRBV6-6 and J is TRBJ2-3; TRBD2 aligns across 8 bases. The CDR3 length is 15 residues. The junction had 2 bases not matched to a gene; V was cut back by 0 bases and J by 3 bases. The germline V gene has CDR1 MNHNY and CDR2 SVGAGI (reference sequence). The CDR3 loop reads CASSYSSGKTDTQYF. CDR3 nucleotides: TGTGCCAGCAGTTACTCTAGCGGGAAGACAGATACGCAGTATTTT.

V gene TRBV5-1 combines with J gene TRBJ2-3; possible D gene TRBD2, 6 bases. The CDR3 is made up of 15 amino acids. CDR1 is SGHRS, CDR2 YFSETQ, per germline. Between the trimmed V and J ends, which lost 4 bases and 4 bases, there was a span of 16 bases. This chain's CDR3 is CASSMVGSRADTQYF. The DNA for the CDR3 is TGCGCCAGCAGCATGGTCGGGAGTAGGGCAGATACGCAGTATTTT.

The genes are TRBV5-4 and TRBJ2-1; TRBD1 aligns across 9 bases. In germline, CDR1 is SGHNT, CDR2 YYREEE (reference sequence). This CDR3 region has 16 residues. Germline trimming cut 1 base from V and 6 bases from J; bases unmatched to any gene: 8. CDR3 nucleotide sequence: TGTGCCAGCAGCTTGCGGCGGGACAGGGTTATCAATGAGCAGTTCTTC. It translates to CASSLRRDRVINEQFF.

The genes are TRBV25-1 and TRBJ2-2; TRBD2 is a possible D gene (5 bases). This CDR3 has 16 residues. Germline V gives CDR1 MGHDK, CDR2 SYGVNS. Trimming shortened V by 1 base and J by 1 base, and 10 bases separated the two germline ends. The CDR3 bases are TGTGCCAGCAGTGAATCTCCTAGCAGGAACACCGGGGAGCTGTTTTTT. This translates into CASSESPSRNTGELFF.

The chain joins TRBV2 to TRBJ1-3; D is undetermined. Germline V gene lookup returns CDR1 SNHLY and CDR2 FYNNEI. CDR3 length equals 15 residues. V gave up 3 bases and J gave up 0 bases, with 9 bases separating them. CDR3 in amino acids: CASSDGPYSGNTIYF. The CDR3 DNA is TGTGCCAGCAGTGACGGTCCATACTCTGGAAACACCATATATTTT. Filled out from reference TRBV2 and TRBJ1-3, the complete variable domain reads EPEVTQTPSHQVTQMGQEVILRCVPISNHLYFYWYRQILGQKVEFLVSFYNNEISEKSEIFDDQFSVERPDGSNFTLKIRSTKLEDSAMYFCASSDGPYSGNTIYFGEGSWLTVV.

The CDR3: CASSLVSGPYEQYF. The DNA of the CDR3 is TGTGCCAGCAGCTTAGTAAGCGGCCCCTACGAGCAGTACTTC. V gene TRBV11-2 combines with J gene TRBJ2-7; a weak D match, TRBD2 (5 bases). Germline V gene data show CDR1 as SGHAT and CDR2 as FQNNGV. V lost 1 base and J lost 2, with 9 bases in between. This CDR3 has 14 residues.

This clone was observed at least ten times. The chain couples TRBV19 to TRBJ2-4, with D possibly matching TRBD1 (6 bases). The CDR3 loop spans 14 amino acids. Looked up from germline, CDR1 is LNHDA and CDR2 is SQIVND (reference sequence). Deletions cut 3 bases from V and 2 bases from J, with 8 bases between. The DNA for the CDR3 is TGTGCCAGTAGTATCCAGGGGACCAAAAACATTCAGTACTTC. Protein product: CASSIQGTKNIQYF.

This chain links TRBV5-5 with TRBJ1-5; TRBD1 agrees at 8 bases. CDR3 size: 15 residues. The junction had 2 bases not matched to a gene; V was cut back by 0 bases and J by 3 bases. Germline V lookup: CDR1 SGHKS, CDR2 YYEKEE (reference sequence). The CDR3 DNA reads TGTGCCAGCAGCTTGGAGGGACAGGCCAATCAGCCCCAGCATTTT. Residues: CASSLEGQANQPQHF.

The chain links TRBV20-1 to TRBJ2-1; 14 nucleotides match TRBD2. The CDR3 has 15 amino acids. Germline CDR1 reads DFQATT; CDR2 reads SNEGSKA (reference sequence). V lost 3 bases, J lost 7 bases, and 5 bases stayed unmatched. The CDR3 nucleotides read TGCAGTGCTAGTTCGGGACTAGCGGGAGATAATGAGCAGTTCTTC. Its translation: CSASSGLAGDNEQFF.

The J gene is TRBJ2-1, the V gene TRBV27; 12 nucleotides line up with TRBD2. J lost 1 base, V lost 0 bases, and 10 bases had no gene match. The CDR3 length is 20 residues. The germline V gene has CDR1 MNHEY and CDR2 SMNVEV (reference sequence). The CDR3 DNA reads as TGTGCCAGCAGTTTATCTGGTATCGTGACTAGCGGGAGATCCTACAATGAGCAGTTCTTC. It is translated as CASSLSGIVTSGRSYNEQFF.

CDR3 amino acids: CASSPWTVRPTPDTQYF. The CDR3 DNA sequence: TGTGCCAGCAGTCCCTGGACAGTCCGGCCCACGCCAGATACGCAGTATTTT. The chain combines TRBV28 with TRBJ2-3; TRBD1 might be the D (6 bases). Deletions cut 5 bases from V and 4 bases from J, with 22 bases between. CDR3 length: 17 amino acids. CDR1 and CDR2 (germline): MDHEN, SYDVKM.

The V call is TRBV9, the J call TRBJ2-1; D is possibly TRBD2 (6 bases). V was shortened by 2 bases and J by 4 bases, with 13 bases between the two germline ends. This CDR3 comprises 15 residues. In germline, CDR1 is SGDLS, CDR2 YYNGEE. The CDR3 here is CASSVRLGDYNEQFF. DNA for the CDR3: TGTGCCAGCAGCGTGCGACTAGGGGATTACAATGAGCAGTTCTTC.

This clone has just one count. The chain is built from TRBV20-1 and TRBJ2-7; 7 bases are shared with TRBD2. Losses at the gene ends were 3 bases for V and 6 bases for J; bases not matched to a gene: 14. This CDR3 region has 15 residues. The germline CDR1 and CDR2 sequences are DFQATT and SNEGSKA (reference sequence). The CDR3 DNA follows: TGCAGTGCTAGTTTGGGGAGGGCCGGGGGAAGCGAGCAGTACTTC. The encoded protein is CSASLGRAGGSEQYF.